What follows is one TCR beta chain and its context. Its antigen is undetermined. The sample belongs to a study of neoadjuvant nivolumab and ipilimumab in lung cancer. The study's findings and limits: Compared with tumor-adjacent uninvolved lung, resected tumors showed greater richness and clonality.

Measured with immunoSEQ multiplex PCR; TCRdb has only the in-frame clones, and not every one. Seen here are fewer than 35,000 clones, 90% observed once, and the top ten hold about 5%. The V and J ends lost 0 bases and 12 bases respectively, with 11 bases between them. The germline V gene encodes CDR1 MNHEY and CDR2 SVGAGI. The length of the CDR3 is 13 residues. This material consisted of peripheral blood, taken after neoadjuvant nivolumab, alone or with ipilimumab, at or shortly before surgery. This TCR came from an adult with non-small cell lung cancer. V is TRBV6-5 and J is TRBJ1-4, with D perhaps TRBD1 (6 bases). This CDR3 is CASSYSGGQQLFF. The CDR3 DNA reads TGTGCCAGCAGTTACTCAGGGGGGCAGCAACTGTTTTTT.